This entry lists 17 T cell receptor beta chains sequenced from one sample in a study of blood T cell repertoires in COVID-19. Libraries were prepared by immunoSEQ multiplex PCR; TCRdb keeps only in-frame clonotypes and omits some of them. The repertoire holds 150,000 or so clones, with over 65% as singletons. What was sequenced was peripheral blood. The receptors shown here come from a woman older than 75 with active or convalescent COVID-19.

The V and J genes are TRBV11-3 and TRBJ2-7; 9 bases are a match to TRBD1. Germline CDR1 SGHNT, CDR2 YENEEA. V shed 3 bases, J shed 5 bases, and the junction held 8 bases outside the gene matches. This CDR3 contains 15 residues. The CDR3 loop reads CASSLEGTGKNEQYF. CDR3 nucleotides: TGTGCCAGCAGCTTGGAAGGGACAGGGAAAAACGAGCAGTACTTC.

This chain joins TRBV3-1 (or the pseudogene TRBV3-2) and TRBJ2-1, with 11 nucleotides matching TRBD2. CDR1 and CDR2 from the germline V gene are LGHDT and YNNKEL (reference sequence). The CDR3 covers 19 residues. V trimming: 2 bases; J trimming: 0 bases; junction bases outside the gene matches: 9. CDR3 residues: CASSQTTSGDKHSYNEQFF. CDR3 nucleotide sequence: TGTGCCAGCAGCCAAACGACTAGCGGGGATAAACACTCCTACAATGAGCAGTTCTTC.

The J gene is TRBJ2-7, the V gene TRBV9, with 9 bases that match TRBD2. Germline V gene lookup returns CDR1 SGDLS and CDR2 YYNGEE. The CDR3 is made up of 14 amino acids. Losses at the gene ends were 3 bases for V and 2 bases for J; bases not matched to a gene: 3. CDR3 DNA: TGTGCCAGCAGCGGTCGCGGGGGGGCCTACGAGCAGTACTTC. Translation gives CASSGRGGAYEQYF.

The gene calls are TRBV4-3 and TRBJ2-2; D is possibly TRBD1 (5 bases). Trimming removed 1 base from V and 4 bases from J, with 7 bases in between. Germline V gives CDR1 LGHNA, CDR2 YSLEER. CDR3 length: 14 amino acids. The DNA for the CDR3 is TGCGCCAGCAGCCAAGTCAGGGTCACCGGGGAGCTGTTTTTT. Protein sequence: CASSQVRVTGELFF.

Only one count was recorded for this clone. The DNA for the CDR3 is TGTGCCAGCTCTCCCACATCGGACGGGGGACCGGGCTACACCTTC. Its protein product is CASSPTSDGGPGYTF. J is TRBJ1-2 and V is TRBV18; a possible D gene is TRBD1 (5 bases). V was shortened by 6 bases and J by 8 bases, with 22 bases between the two germline ends. Germline lookup yields CDR1 KGHSH and CDR2 LQKENI. This CDR3 has 15 residues.

This clone was seen once. The CDR3 reads CASSSGRADEKLFF. The CDR3 DNA reads as TGCGCCAGCAGCTCGGGGAGGGCCGATGAAAAACTGTTTTTT. This chain uses TRBV5-1 with TRBJ1-4, with D uncertain. The length of the CDR3 is 14 residues. Trimming pared 3 bases from V and 6 bases from J, leaving 12 bases between. Per germline, CDR1 SGHRS and CDR2 YFSETQ.

The rearrangement uses TRBV21-1 and TRBJ2-6; the table's D call of TRBD1 was not tested on the DNA. TRBV21-1 is tagged as a pseudogene. This CDR3 spans 17 amino acids. CDR3 sequence reads: CASTDRGAPPGANVLTF. In nucleotides, the CDR3 is TGTGCCAGCACCGACAGGGGGGCACCCCCTGGGGCCAACGTCCTGACTTTC.

This clone was seen a few times. The chain is built from TRBV18 and TRBJ1-3, with TRBD1 matching over 8 bases. J lost 1 base, V lost 1 base, and 6 bases had no gene match. CDR3 length: 17 residues. Germline V lookup: CDR1 KGHSH, CDR2 LQKENI. Here the CDR3 reads CASSPRRTGTSGNTIYF. The CDR3 DNA follows: TGTGCCAGCTCACCACGGAGGACAGGGACGTCTGGAAACACCATATATTTT.

This sequence joins TRBV29-1 and TRBJ2-1, with D possibly TRBD2 on 6 matching bases. The germline V and J ends were trimmed by 7 bases and 1 base, with 14 bases remaining between them. CDR3 length equals 14 residues. Germline CDR1 and CDR2: SQVTM and ANQGSEA. CDR3 loop: CSAGVGGSYNEQFF. CDR3 DNA: TGCAGCGCCGGGGTTGGGGGGTCCTACAATGAGCAGTTCTTC.

The chain has TRBV6-5 and TRBJ2-7; D possibly corresponds to TRBD2 (6 bases). Trimming removed 7 bases from V and 0 bases from J, with 13 bases in between. CDR1 MNHEY and CDR2 SVGAGI come from the germline V gene. This CDR3 has 14 amino acids. The CDR3 loop reads CASIPETSSYEQYF. As DNA, the CDR3 is TGTGCCAGCATTCCGGAGACTAGCTCCTACGAGCAGTACTTC.

The chain links TRBV18 to TRBJ1-5; 8 nucleotides align to TRBD1. Germline V gene sequence: CDR1 KGHSH, CDR2 LQKENI. V lost 5 bases, J lost 7 bases, and 7 bases stayed unmatched. The CDR3 length is 14 residues. The CDR3 DNA reads as TGTGCCAGCTCATCCCAGGGGACAGGCCAGCCCCAGCATTTT. Protein: CASSSQGTGQPQHF.

V gene TRBV12-3 or TRBV12-4 combines with J gene TRBJ1-2; D remains ambiguous. The V and J ends lost 2 bases and 14 bases respectively, with 15 bases between them. The CDR3 is made up of 12 amino acids. The CDR3 nucleotides read TGTGCCAGCAGTTTATACATCTATGGAGGGACCTTC. Its protein is CASSLYIYGGTF.

The rearrangement uses TRBV2 and TRBJ2-7; 7 bases align to TRBD2. The CDR3 extends over 13 amino acids. Germline CDR1 is SNHLY and CDR2 is FYNNEI. V dropped 3 bases and J dropped 4; count of bases not matched to a gene: 3. CDR3 nucleotide sequence: TGTGCCAGCAGTGATCGCGGGGGATACGAGCAGTACTTC. Its translation: CASSDRGGYEQYF.

The sample holds one count of this clone. The rearrangement joins TRBV6-4 to TRBJ2-6; weak D call: TRBD1 (5 bases). Germline CDR1 and CDR2: MRHNA and SNTAGT. The CDR3 covers 18 residues. Trimming cost V 8 bases and J 0 bases, with 20 bases left between them. The CDR3 sequence is CASHLATTGSSGANVLTF. The CDR3 region has the DNA TGTGCCAGCCACTTGGCGACAACAGGTTCCTCTGGGGCCAACGTCCTGACTTTC.

V usage is TRBV3-1 (or the pseudogene TRBV3-2) and J usage is TRBJ1-2, with D possibly being TRBD1 (5 bases). The CDR3 covers 14 residues. V lost 3 bases, J lost 6 bases, and 14 bases lay in between. Germline CDR1 and CDR2: LGHDT and YNNKEL (reference sequence). CDR3 loop: CASSQGQGSHGYTF. The CDR3 DNA follows: TGTGCCAGCAGCCAGGGGCAGGGTTCGCATGGCTACACCTTC.

This clone was seen once. The rearrangement links TRBV30 to TRBJ1-3, with a possible D match to TRBD1 (6 bases). V lost 3 bases and J lost 0, with 15 bases in between. Looked up from germline, CDR1 is GTSNPN and CDR2 is SVGIG (reference sequence). This CDR3 comprises 16 residues. The CDR3 region has the DNA TGTGCCTGGAGGGAACCACAGGGATTCTCTGGAAACACCATATATTTT. This translates into CAWREPQGFSGNTIYF.

The chain combines TRBV27 with TRBJ2-7; 10 nucleotides match TRBD2. V was pared by 6 bases and J by 2 bases, with 13 bases of the junction left unmatched. CDR1 and CDR2 (germline): MNHEY, SMNVEV (reference sequence). The CDR3 contains 17 residues. The CDR3 DNA reads as TGTGCCAGCAGCCCAACTAGACATAGCGGGGGGACCTACGAGCAGTACTTC. Protein: CASSPTRHSGGTYEQYF.